This entry lists 10 T cell receptor beta chains sequenced from one sample in a study of neoadjuvant nivolumab and ipilimumab in lung cancer. The protocol was immunoSEQ multiplex PCR, while the TCRdb copy is restricted to in-frame clones and leaves out a portion. The data contain about 30,000 clones, about 75% of them singletons. Sequenced here: tumor tissue, sampled after neoadjuvant nivolumab, alone or with ipilimumab, at or shortly before surgery. These receptors all come from an adult with non-small cell lung cancer.

V and J are TRBV2 and TRBJ1-2, with TRBD1 matching over 7 bases. The V segment lost 5 bases and the J segment 4 bases; nucleotides outside the gene matches: 1. This CDR3 has 12 residues. Germline CDR1 SNHLY, CDR2 FYNNEI. CDR3 residues: CASSQGVYGYTF. In DNA, the CDR3 is TGTGCCAGCAGTCAGGGGGTCTATGGCTACACCTTC.

This chain joins TRBV5-6 and TRBJ1-1; tentatively, D is TRBD1 (6 bases). With 4 bases removed from V and 7 bases from J, the gap between germline ends came to 14 bases. The CDR3 length is 13 residues. CDR1 is SGHDT, CDR2 YYEEEE, per germline. The CDR3 loop reads CASSRGGAIEAFF. DNA for the CDR3: TGTGCCAGCAGCCGCGGGGGGGCTATTGAAGCTTTCTTT.

V is TRBV18 and J is TRBJ1-1; 8 bases line up with TRBD1. Germline-derived CDR1 and CDR2 are KGHSH and LQKENI. With 3 bases clipped from V and 1 base from J, the junction kept 1 base outside the gene matches. This CDR3 has 14 residues. The CDR3 sequence: CASSPDRANTEAFF. CDR3 nucleotides: TGTGCCAGCTCACCGGACAGGGCGAACACTGAAGCTTTCTTT.

The J gene is TRBJ1-4, the V gene TRBV7-9, with no clear D. CDR3 size: 15 residues. Germline CDR1 SEHNR, CDR2 FQNEAQ (reference sequence). The germline V and J ends were trimmed by 5 bases and 0 bases, with 10 bases remaining between them. CDR3 DNA sequence: TGTGCCAGCAGCGCGGACTACGCAACTAATGAAAAACTGTTTTTT. This encodes CASSADYATNEKLFF.

This sequence joins TRBV5-5 and TRBJ1-2, with unresolved D. This CDR3 is built from 12 residues. Germline V gene data show CDR1 as SGHKS and CDR2 as YYEKEE (reference sequence). V was shortened by 3 bases and J by 3 bases, with 6 bases between the two germline ends. CDR3 in amino acids: CASSSSHYGYTF. Written as DNA, the CDR3 is TGTGCCAGCAGCTCCAGCCACTATGGCTACACCTTC. Full variable domain (outside the CDR3, taken from reference TRBV5-5 and TRBJ1-2): DAGVTQSPTHLIKTRGQQVTLRCSPISGHKSVSWYQQVLGQGPQFIFQYYEKEERGRGNFPDRFSARQFPNYSSELNVNALLLGDSALYLCASSSSHYGYTFGSGTRLTVV.

The chain has TRBV5-5 and TRBJ1-3; TRBD1 aligns across 7 bases. This CDR3 has 15 residues. The V gene's germline CDR1 is SGHKS and CDR2 YYEKEE (reference sequence). V shed 2 bases, J shed 3 bases, and the junction held 5 bases outside the gene matches. The CDR3 bases are TGTGCCAGCAGCTTACAGGGGTCGGATGGAAACACCATATATTTT. Its protein product is CASSLQGSDGNTIYF. Based on the CDR3 plus reference TRBV5-5 and TRBJ1-3, the full variable domain is DAGVTQSPTHLIKTRGQQVTLRCSPISGHKSVSWYQQVLGQGPQFIFQYYEKEERGRGNFPDRFSARQFPNYSSELNVNALLLGDSALYLCASSLQGSDGNTIYFGEGSWLTVV.

This clone came up a few times. The J gene is TRBJ2-7, the V gene TRBV5-3; 9 bases agree with TRBD1. TRBV5-3 is filed as an ORF, its function uncertain. The CDR3 covers 14 residues. The V gene end was trimmed by 5 bases and the J gene end by 5 bases; junction bases not matched to a gene: 8. In DNA form, the CDR3 reads TGTGCCAGAAGTGTGTGGGACAGGGAGGACGAGCAGTACTTC. This sequence encodes CARSVWDREDEQYF.

This rearrangement joins TRBV29-1 to TRBJ2-1; 9 bases align to TRBD2. CDR1 and CDR2 (germline): SQVTM, ANQGSEA. CDR3 length: 15 residues. V was pared by 6 bases and J by 4 bases, with 10 bases of the junction left unmatched. CDR3 region: CSVGGLARQYNEQFF. In DNA form, the CDR3 reads TGCAGCGTAGGGGGACTAGCTCGGCAATACAATGAGCAGTTCTTC.

This chain links TRBV6-1 with TRBJ2-1; TRBD2 aligns across 15 bases. The germline V gene encodes CDR1 MNHNS and CDR2 SASEGT. The CDR3 contains 14 residues. With 6 bases clipped from V and 9 bases from J, the junction kept 3 bases outside the gene matches. The CDR3 loop reads CASSGLAGGGEQFF. CDR3 sequence (DNA): TGTGCCAGCAGCGGACTAGCGGGGGGGGGTGAGCAGTTCTTC.

The chain is built from TRBV7-2 and TRBJ2-3; 8 bases fit TRBD2. V dropped 0 bases and J dropped 1; count of bases not matched to a gene: 0. CDR1 and CDR2 (germline): SGHTA, FQGNSA. The CDR3 sequence is 15 residues long. The CDR3 spells CASSLAAGGTDTQYF. CDR3 sequence (DNA): TGTGCCAGCAGCTTAGCAGCGGGGGGCACAGATACGCAGTATTTT.